Listed below are T cell receptor beta chains from one sample, sequenced in a study of T cells in Graves' hyperthyroidism and ophthalmopathy. Each CDR3 protein is one row after TCRdb ran MiXCR on the multiplex PCR reads. In the table there are around 450,000 distinct CDR3 sequences, around a sixth of which are singletons. Material: blood. The receptors here all came from a woman younger than 35 with Graves' hyperthyroidism. Each CDR3 is given with its conserved first and last residue. The order of the fields is V gene, D gene, J gene, clone size, CDR3 protein, CDR3 DNA. A D gene is named only where the DNA matches it firmly. The size of a clone is reported for some rows only, either as once, few or many, or as a class for expanded clones.

TRBV6-4	TRBD1	TRBJ2-2	many	CASSDGQGTGELFF	TGTGCCAGCAGTGACGGACAGGGCACCGGGGAGCTGTTTTTT
TRBV10-3	.	TRBJ1-1	many	CATQGQPNTEAFF	TGTGCCACCCAGGGACAACCTAACACTGAAGCTTTCTTT
TRBV9	.	TRBJ2-2	many	CASSVGYSGELFF	TGTGCCAGCAGCGTAGGATACTCCGGGGAGCTGTTTTTT
TRBV19	TRBD2	TRBJ2-1	.	CASRTSGRFNEQFF	TGTGCCAGTAGGACTAGCGGGAGATTCAATGAGCAGTTCTTC
TRBV6-1	.	TRBJ2-7	many	CASSSSRDLPYEQYF	TGTGCCAGCAGTTCCTCCCGGGACCTCCCCTACGAGCAGTACTTC
TRBV19	TRBD1	TRBJ2-7	.	CASSTLDRGLEQYF	TGTGCCAGTAGTACCCTAGACAGGGGCCTAGAGCAGTACTTC
TRBV9	.	TRBJ1-1	many	CASSVVGDGTEAFF	TGTGCCAGCAGCGTAGTGGGGGATGGTACTGAAGCTTTCTTT
TRBV11-3	TRBD2	TRBJ2-7	many	CASGIAGGYEQYF	TGTGCCAGCGGAATAGCGGGAGGCTACGAGCAGTACTTC
TRBV27	.	TRBJ2-1	few	CASSLTGLSYNEQFF	TGTGCCAGCAGTTTAACGGGTTTGAGCTACAATGAGCAGTTCTTC
TRBV5-4	TRBD2	TRBJ2-7	many	CASSSGTSGLPYEQYF	TGTGCCAGCAGCTCTGGGACTAGCGGGTTGCCCTACGAGCAGTACTTC
TRBV5-1	.	TRBJ1-3	many	CASSLGQGNTIYF	TGCGCCAGCAGCTTGGGACAGGGAAACACCATATATTTT
TRBV28	.	TRBJ1-5	many	CASSFSTAFNQPQHF	TGTGCCAGCAGTTTTTCGACAGCCTTCAATCAGCCCCAGCATTTT
TRBV3-1	TRBD1	TRBJ1-2	many	CASSQDRDRDGYTF	TGTGCCAGCAGCCAAGACCGGGACAGGGATGGCTACACCTTC
TRBV6-6	TRBD2	TRBJ2-6	many	CASSYGTSGSGANVLTF	TGTGCCAGCAGTTACGGGACTAGCGGGAGTGGGGCCAACGTCCTGACTTTC
TRBV2	TRBD1	TRBJ2-1	many	CASRDRGQWNEQFF	TGTGCCAGCAGGGACAGGGGGCAATGGAATGAGCAGTTCTTC
TRBV27	TRBD2	TRBJ2-3	many	CASSPWVRGGSTDTQYF	TGTGCCAGCAGTCCATGGGTGCGGGGGGGAAGCACAGATACGCAGTATTTT
TRBV7-6	TRBD1	TRBJ2-7	.	CASSLGQGIDEQYF	TGTGCCAGCAGCTTAGGACAGGGAATAGACGAGCAGTACTTC
TRBV2	.	TRBJ2-5	many	CAIGGLQETQYF	TGTGCCATTGGGGGGCTCCAAGAGACCCAGTACTTC
TRBV3-1	.	TRBJ1-6	many	CASSQGKDSPLHF	TGTGCCAGCAGCCAGGGGAAGGATTCACCCCTCCACTTT
TRBV5-1	TRBD1	TRBJ1-6	many	CASSPQGAGSPLHF	TGCGCCAGCAGCCCACAGGGGGCGGGATCACCCCTCCACTTT
TRBV12-3/TRBV12-4	.	TRBJ2-3	many	CASSLDSRRDTDTQYF	TGTGCCAGCAGTTTAGACAGCCGACGAGACACAGATACGCAGTATTTT
TRBV11-2	TRBD1	TRBJ2-1	many	CASSLTETGGSEQFF	TGTGCCAGCAGCTTAACCGAGACAGGGGGCTCTGAGCAGTTCTTC
TRBV2	.	TRBJ2-7	many	CASSAGVTSSYEQYF	TGTGCCAGCAGTGCCGGGGTTACCAGCTCCTACGAGCAGTACTTC
TRBV12-3/TRBV12-4	TRBD1	TRBJ1-2	many	CASSSRRGIDGYTF	TGTGCCAGCAGTTCGCGCAGGGGGATAGATGGCTACACCTTC
TRBV5-1	.	TRBJ1-1	many	CASSFADRNTEAFF	TGCGCCAGCAGCTTCGCGGACAGGAACACTGAAGCTTTCTTT
TRBV12-3/TRBV12-4	TRBD2	TRBJ2-3	few	CASSPKSRTSGRANTQYF	TGTGCCAGCAGTCCAAAGTCCCGGACTAGCGGGAGGGCGAATACGCAGTATTTT
TRBV3-1	TRBD1	TRBJ1-6	.	CASSPSTGYYNSPLHF	TGTGCCAGCAGCCCATCGACAGGGTACTATAATTCACCCCTCCACTTT
TRBV20-1	.	TRBJ2-2	many	CSARLGLSNTGELFF	TGCAGTGCTCGACTCGGACTATCGAACACCGGGGAGCTGTTTTTT
TRBV4-2	.	TRBJ2-5	many	CASSPLERETQYF	TGTGCCAGCAGCCCACTAGAGCGGGAGACCCAGTACTTC
TRBV2	.	TRBJ2-2	many	CAIRRRANTGELFF	TGTGCCATAAGAAGACGGGCGAACACCGGGGAGCTGTTTTTT
TRBV19	TRBD1	TRBJ1-3	.	CATVDRGPTGTIYF	TGTGCCACCGTGGACAGGGGGCCTACCGGCACCATATATTTT
TRBV27	.	TRBJ1-4	few	CASSLQGINEKLFF	TGTGCCAGCAGTTTACAAGGCATTAATGAAAAACTGTTTTTT